This TCR beta chain came from a study of blood T cells in healthy people across ages. This clonotype was recorded a few times. Antigen: not known. With a J-beta primer mix and a sample-barcoded 5' primer, a second PCR ran about 7 to 12 cycles. CDR3-containing paired-end reads numbering at least 2.5 million came from each sample. TCRdb re-analysed the 5' RACE reads in MiXCR, keeping a single row per CDR3 protein. Of about 730,000 distinct CDR3 sequences in the sample, about 40% were seen once. V lost 1 base to trimming and J lost 6 bases; unmatched junction nucleotides: 5. The CDR3 has 14 residues. Germline CDR1 and CDR2: SGHRS and YFSETQ. The study's findings and limits: Diversity estimates drawn from one million T cells were deemed underestimates. Researchers report that TCR beta diversity correlated strongly with naive T cell percentage.

The V and J genes are TRBV5-1 and TRBJ1-1; TRBD1 agrees at 8 bases. The material sequenced was blood. The sequence was collected from a woman aged 60 to 75 in good health. CDR3 sequence: CASSLPQGASEAFF. In DNA, the CDR3 is TGCGCCAGCAGCTTGCCGCAGGGGGCGTCTGAAGCTTTCTTT.